The clone carrying this T cell receptor beta chain was detected only once. Original processing notes: Scientists estimated how many nucleated cells there were by amplifying reference gene primers. Sequenced by immunoSEQ multiplex PCR; TCRdb stores in-frame clones only, minus some. That table is the source of V, J and clone size, and D and trimming were worked out from the DNA. The table shows about 300,000 clones, with around 90% occurring only once. The V gene's germline CDR1 is MNHNS and CDR2 SASEGT. This CDR3 has 17 amino acids. V gave up 2 bases and J gave up 5 bases; unmatched junction bases: 12. Study members were between about 18 and 89 years old and lived in 20 to 25 US regions. Two negative PCRs, clearance, or symptom resolution had been documented for recovered Cohort 3 donors. This sample stems from a study of blood T cell repertoires in COVID-19. Across the whole study: Specimens from acute and convalescent COVID-19 originated in the United States, Italy and Spain.

The sequencing sample was made of PBMCs or T cells enriched from blood (not recorded which). This TCR came from a woman younger than 45 who had recovered from COVID-19. The chain couples TRBV6-1 to TRBJ2-1, with 7 bases identical to TRBD2. CDR3 DNA: TGTGCCAGCAGTGAACGAAAGTTGGCGGGAGTGGACAATGAGCAGTTCTTC. Residues: CASSERKLAGVDNEQFF.